Shown below are 26 T cell receptor beta chains from a single sample sequenced in a study of blood T cell repertoires in COVID-19. Some clones are missing from TCRdb's copy, which holds only in-frame ones; the method was immunoSEQ multiplex PCR. The table has about 380,000 clones, more than 75% seen once. Sequences were obtained from PBMCs or T cells enriched from blood (not recorded which). All receptors derive from a woman aged 30 to 39 who had recovered from COVID-19.

V gene TRBV10-3 combines with J gene TRBJ1-3; 7 bases align to TRBD1. J was trimmed by 4 bases and V by 10 bases; bases with no gene match: 7. The CDR3 spans 13 residues. Germline loops: CDR1 ENHRY, CDR2 SYGVKD. CDR3 nucleotides: TGTGCCAGTACAGGGGACTTCGGAAACACCATATATTTT. Translating it yields CASTGDFGNTIYF.

This chain uses TRBV10-3 with TRBJ1-3; TRBD1 matches at 7 bases. Germline CDR1 reads ENHRY; CDR2 reads SYGVKD. The CDR3 spans 15 residues. Trimming took 3 bases from V and 2 from J; bases not matched to a gene: 4. The CDR3 here is CAISEYDRAGNTIYF. In DNA, the CDR3 is TGTGCCATCAGTGAATACGACAGGGCTGGAAACACCATATATTTT.

The chain has TRBV11-2 and TRBJ2-7, with 8 nucleotides matching TRBD1. V dropped 2 bases and J dropped 5; count of bases not matched to a gene: 5. The CDR3 is 14 amino acids. Germline V gene lookup returns CDR1 SGHAT and CDR2 FQNNGV. CDR3 amino acids: CASSLISQGDEQYF. The DNA of the CDR3 is TGTGCCAGCAGCTTAATATCACAGGGGGACGAGCAGTACTTC.

This sequence joins TRBV7-9 and TRBJ2-7; perhaps TRBD1 as D (6 bases). Trimming stripped 5 bases from V and 2 bases from J, with 13 bases between. The CDR3 totals 14 residues. The germline V gene encodes CDR1 SEHNR and CDR2 FQNEAQ (reference sequence). The CDR3 loop is CASSTRQAPYEQYF. CDR3 sequence (DNA): TGTGCCAGCAGCACCCGACAGGCTCCCTACGAGCAGTACTTC.

The chain is built from TRBV5-4 and TRBJ2-1; 11 nucleotides line up with TRBD2. The CDR3 consists of 18 residues. With V trimmed by 0 bases and J by 1 base, 6 bases remained unmatched. Germline CDR1 SGHNT, CDR2 YYREEE (reference sequence). CDR3 in amino acids: CASSLAMLAGGSYNEQFF. CDR3 nucleotides: TGTGCCAGCAGCTTGGCCATGCTAGCGGGAGGATCCTACAATGAGCAGTTCTTC. Based on the CDR3 plus reference TRBV5-4 and TRBJ2-1, the full variable domain is ETGVTQSPTHLIKTRGQQVTLRCSSQSGHNTVSWYQQALGQGPQFIFQYYREEENGRGNFPPRFSGLQFPNYSSELNVNALELDDSALYLCASSLAMLAGGSYNEQFFGPGTRLTVL.

The chain links TRBV10-3 to TRBJ2-3, with 7 bases fitting TRBD2. The length of the CDR3 is 14 residues. Per the germline V gene, CDR1 is ENHRY and CDR2 is SYGVKD. V lost 5 bases and J lost 3; bases outside the gene matches: 5. The DNA for the CDR3 is TGTGCCATCAGTCCCGGGGGAGGGACAGATACGCAGTATTTT. Encoded protein: CAISPGGGTDTQYF.

The J gene is TRBJ1-4, the V gene TRBV27; weak D call: TRBD1 (6 bases). This CDR3 region has 16 residues. V was pared by 9 bases and J by 0 bases, with 17 bases between. Germline-derived CDR1 and CDR2 are MNHEY and SMNVEV (reference sequence). In DNA, the CDR3 is TGTGCCAGTCGGGGTGGGGGGGCATCAACTAATGAAAAACTGTTTTTT. As protein: CASRGGGASTNEKLFF.

The chain has TRBV10-3 and TRBJ2-2; TRBD1 aligns across 10 bases. The trim removed 6 bases at V and 4 bases at J, leaving 2 bases unmatched. The germline gives CDR1 ENHRY, CDR2 SYGVKD. The CDR3 has 14 residues. In DNA, the CDR3 is TGTGCCATCAGGGACAGGGGGGTCACCGGGGAGCTGTTTTTT. This gives the protein CAIRDRGVTGELFF.

V usage is TRBV5-5 and J usage is TRBJ1-2; D uncertain. Germline values: CDR1 SGHKS, CDR2 YYEKEE (reference sequence). CDR3 length equals 16 residues. V was trimmed by 1 base and J by 0 bases, leaving 13 bases between them. In DNA, the CDR3 is TGTGCCAGCAGCTTGCGTCCGGGATTATCTAACTATGGCTACACCTTC. Translated: CASSLRPGLSNYGYTF.

This clone has only one observation. The chain employs TRBV7-9 and TRBJ2-1; 12 bases fit TRBD2. The germline CDR1 and CDR2 sequences are SEHNR and FQNEAQ (reference sequence). The CDR3 runs 16 residues. The ends lost 5 bases at V and 8 bases at J; junction bases unmatched: 10. Here the CDR3 DNA reads TGTGCCAGCAGCGCGACTAGCGGGAGAGGCGTGGATGAGCAGTTCTTC. It codes for CASSATSGRGVDEQFF.

The gene calls are TRBV7-6 and TRBJ1-1; D is ambiguous. The CDR3 consists of 14 residues. CDR1 and CDR2 from the germline V gene are SGHVS and FNYEAQ. Deletions cut 1 base from V and 5 bases from J, with 11 bases between. CDR3: CASSLDSPGTEAFF. The DNA for the CDR3 is TGTGCCAGCAGCTTAGACTCTCCCGGGACTGAAGCTTTCTTT.

This chain uses TRBV9 with TRBJ2-1; D may be TRBD2 (5 bases). V lost 0 bases and J lost 3, with 13 bases in between. Germline-derived CDR1 and CDR2 are SGDLS and YYNGEE. CDR3 size: 16 residues. CDR3 bases: TGTGCCAGCAGCGTAGCTGGGCTAGCAGTCTACAATGAGCAGTTCTTC. This encodes CASSVAGLAVYNEQFF. Full variable domain (missing parts from reference TRBV9 and TRBJ2-1): DSGVTQTPKHLITATGQRVTLRCSPRSGDLSVYWYQQSLDQGLQFLIQYYNGEERAKGNILERFSAQQFPDLHSELNLSSLELGDSALYFCASSVAGLAVYNEQFFGPGTRLTVL.

The chain carries TRBV5-5 and TRBJ1-6; 11 bases agree with TRBD1. CDR1 and CDR2 (germline): SGHKS, YYEKEE (reference sequence). V dropped 2 bases and J dropped 8; count of bases not matched to a gene: 6. The CDR3 spans 16 residues. The CDR3 reads CASSFSGTGGYSPLHF. In DNA, the CDR3 is TGTGCCAGCAGCTTTTCTGGGACAGGGGGTTATTCACCCCTCCACTTT.

The rearrangement links TRBV24-1 to TRBJ1-5; TRBD1 might be the D (5 bases). The ends were cut back, 9 bases at V and 7 bases at J, with 15 bases in the middle. Germline values: CDR1 KGHDR, CDR2 SFDVKD. CDR3 length equals 13 residues. The CDR3 DNA sequence: TGTGCCACCCGCCTTGCGGGGGAACAGCCCCAGCATTTT. Translating it yields CATRLAGEQPQHF.

The rearrangement links TRBV24-1 to TRBJ2-2; 12 bases are a match to TRBD2. The V and J ends lost 3 bases and 0 bases, in that order; junction bases with no gene match: 4. The CDR3 runs 18 residues. From germline, CDR1 is KGHDR and CDR2 SFDVKD. This chain's CDR3 is CATSDPSGRAANTGELFF. The CDR3 DNA reads TGTGCCACCAGTGATCCTAGCGGGAGGGCCGCGAACACCGGGGAGCTGTTTTTT.

This clone has more than one count but fewer than ten. This chain connects TRBV9 to TRBJ2-1, with 7 nucleotides matching TRBD2. V was pared by 2 bases and J by 8 bases, with 4 bases of the junction left unmatched. The length of the CDR3 is 13 residues. Per germline, CDR1 SGDLS and CDR2 YYNGEE. CDR3: CASSVTSPDEQFF. The CDR3, as DNA: TGTGCCAGCAGCGTGACTAGCCCCGATGAGCAGTTCTTC.

The CDR3 bases are TGCGCCAGCAGCCAGGCTTATCGGGGGGGGTCTGATACGCAGTATTTT. It specifies CASSQAYRGGSDTQYF. The chain carries TRBV4-1 and TRBJ2-3; 8 nucleotides match TRBD2. The V and J ends lost 3 bases and 6 bases, in that order; junction bases with no gene match: 11. The CDR3 sequence is 16 residues long. The germline CDR1 and CDR2 sequences are MGHRA and YSYEKL.

The chain joins TRBV11-2 to TRBJ2-1; 9 bases fit TRBD1. With V trimmed by 10 bases and J by 7 bases, 5 bases remained unmatched. Germline V gene lookup returns CDR1 SGHAT and CDR2 FQNNGV. The CDR3 is 12 residues long. CDR3 loop: CATSTGGNEQFF. CDR3 DNA: TGTGCCACCTCGACAGGGGGTAATGAGCAGTTCTTC.

The chain couples TRBV6-1 to TRBJ1-3; D not resolved. Germline V CDR1 and CDR2: MNHNS, SASEGT. CDR3 length: 15 residues. The V gene lost 0 bases and the J gene lost 1 base, with 7 bases spanning the gap. CDR3 coding DNA: TGTGCCAGCAGTGAAGCGTCGGGATCTGGAAACACCATATATTTT. Encoded protein: CASSEASGSGNTIYF.

A word on this clone: Germline is not matched at one junction end, which may reflect a read error. The chain carries TRBV24-1 and TRBJ2-3; perhaps TRBD1 as D (6 bases). The CDR3 loop spans 12 amino acids. Germline CDR1 KGHDR, CDR2 SFDVKD. The CDR3 protein is CATSDVGTPSLF. CDR3 DNA: TGTGCCACCAGTGATGTGGGGACACCCTCTCTCTTT.

This clone was detected once. CDR3 in DNA: TGTGCTAGTGGTTTGGGCCAGGGACTCTATGGCTACACCTTC. It specifies CASGLGQGLYGYTF. The chain is built from TRBV12-5 and TRBJ1-2, with a weak D call TRBD1 (5 bases). In germline, CDR1 is LGHNT, CDR2 FRNRAP. Between the trimmed V and J ends, which lost 1 base and 4 bases, there was a span of 10 bases. The CDR3 is made up of 14 amino acids.

V gene TRBV7-2 combines with J gene TRBJ2-7; a possible D gene is TRBD1 (5 bases). Germline V CDR1 and CDR2: SGHTA, FQGNSA. V was shortened by 1 base and J by 3 bases, with 19 bases between the two germline ends. The CDR3 contains 17 residues. The CDR3 DNA follows: TGTGCCAGCAGCTTAGACGCCAGGGCTGTCACATTCTACGAGCAGTACTTC. It yields the protein CASSLDARAVTFYEQYF.

With respect to this clone: Other DNA sequences in the same sample also yield this CDR3. The rearrangement joins TRBV7-9 to TRBJ1-2, with D hard to call. Germline V gene data show CDR1 as SEHNR and CDR2 as FQNEAQ (reference sequence). The V end lost 1 base, the J end lost 4 bases, and 4 bases lay between the germline ends. The CDR3 sequence is 12 residues long. CDR3 bases: TGTGCCAGCAGCTTAGACTCCTATGGCTACACCTTC. Amino acid sequence: CASSLDSYGYTF.

The CDR3 reads CASSDRAGATDTQYF. In DNA form, the CDR3 reads TGTGCCAGCAGTGACCGCGCAGGGGCCACAGATACGCAGTATTTT. The chain joins TRBV6-4 to TRBJ2-3; a weak D match, TRBD1 (6 bases). Germline V gene sequence: CDR1 MRHNA, CDR2 SNTAGT. The V end lost 2 bases, the J end lost 2 bases, and 11 bases lay between the germline ends. The CDR3 is 15 amino acids.

The rearrangement links TRBV5-4 to TRBJ1-3, with 10 bases that match TRBD1. V shed 3 bases, J shed 7 bases, and the junction held 4 bases outside the gene matches. The length of the CDR3 is 14 residues. Per germline, CDR1 SGHNT and CDR2 YYREEE (reference sequence). The CDR3 loop reads CASSSGTGVNTIYF. The DNA for the CDR3 is TGTGCCAGCAGCTCCGGGACAGGGGTTAACACCATATATTTT.

The J gene is TRBJ2-7, the V gene TRBV19; TRBD1 agrees at 7 bases. Germline trimming cut 5 bases from V and 2 bases from J; bases unmatched to any gene: 9. Germline CDR1 LNHDA, CDR2 SQIVND (reference sequence). The CDR3 covers 15 residues. The CDR3 sequence: CASSALRQGTYEQYF. The CDR3 DNA reads as TGTGCCAGTAGTGCTCTCAGACAGGGTACCTACGAGCAGTACTTC.